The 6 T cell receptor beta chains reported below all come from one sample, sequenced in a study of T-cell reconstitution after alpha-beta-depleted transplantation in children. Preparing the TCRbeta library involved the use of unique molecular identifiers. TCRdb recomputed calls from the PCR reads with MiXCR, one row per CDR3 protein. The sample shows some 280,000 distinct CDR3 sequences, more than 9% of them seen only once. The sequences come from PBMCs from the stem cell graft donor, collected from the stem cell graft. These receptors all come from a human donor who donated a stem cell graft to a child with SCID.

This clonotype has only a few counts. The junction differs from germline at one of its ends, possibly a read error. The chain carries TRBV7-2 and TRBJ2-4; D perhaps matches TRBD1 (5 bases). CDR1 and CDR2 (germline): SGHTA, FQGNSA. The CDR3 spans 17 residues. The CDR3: CASSSTATKPATNIQYF. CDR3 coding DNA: TGTGCCAGCAGCTCGACAGCTACCAAACCAGCCACAAACATTCAGTACTTC.

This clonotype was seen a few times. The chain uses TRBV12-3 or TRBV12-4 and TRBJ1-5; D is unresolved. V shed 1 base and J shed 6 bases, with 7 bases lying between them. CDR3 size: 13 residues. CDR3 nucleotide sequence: TGTGCCAGCAGTTTAGACTCTTTTCAGCCCCAGCATTTT. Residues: CASSLDSFQPQHF.

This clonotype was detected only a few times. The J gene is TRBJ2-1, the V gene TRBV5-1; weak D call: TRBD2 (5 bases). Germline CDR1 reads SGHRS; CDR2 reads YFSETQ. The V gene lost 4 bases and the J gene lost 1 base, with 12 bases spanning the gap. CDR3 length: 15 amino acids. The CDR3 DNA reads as TGCGCCAGCAGCCGCGACGGGGTATCCTACAATGAGCAGTTCTTC. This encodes CASSRDGVSYNEQFF.

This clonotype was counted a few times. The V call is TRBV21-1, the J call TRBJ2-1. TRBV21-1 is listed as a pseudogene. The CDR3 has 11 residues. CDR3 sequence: CASSSVDIRFF. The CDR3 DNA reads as TGTGCCAGCAGCAGTGTTGACATTAGGTTCTTC.

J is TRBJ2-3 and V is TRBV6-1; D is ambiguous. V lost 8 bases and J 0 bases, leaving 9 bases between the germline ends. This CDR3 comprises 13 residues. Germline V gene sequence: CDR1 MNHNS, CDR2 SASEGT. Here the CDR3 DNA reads TGTGCCAGCCAATTTGGCAGCACAGATACGCAGTATTTT. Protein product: CASQFGSTDTQYF.

CDR3 sequence: CSARPGGPDNEQFF. The DNA of the CDR3 is TGCAGTGCTAGACCGGGGGGGCCCGACAATGAGCAGTTCTTC. This chain uses TRBV20-1 with TRBJ2-1; 8 positions agree with TRBD2. The CDR3 totals 14 residues. Germline assignment: CDR1 DFQATT and CDR2 SNEGSKA (reference sequence). The V gene end was trimmed by 2 bases and the J gene end by 5 bases; junction bases not matched to a gene: 5.